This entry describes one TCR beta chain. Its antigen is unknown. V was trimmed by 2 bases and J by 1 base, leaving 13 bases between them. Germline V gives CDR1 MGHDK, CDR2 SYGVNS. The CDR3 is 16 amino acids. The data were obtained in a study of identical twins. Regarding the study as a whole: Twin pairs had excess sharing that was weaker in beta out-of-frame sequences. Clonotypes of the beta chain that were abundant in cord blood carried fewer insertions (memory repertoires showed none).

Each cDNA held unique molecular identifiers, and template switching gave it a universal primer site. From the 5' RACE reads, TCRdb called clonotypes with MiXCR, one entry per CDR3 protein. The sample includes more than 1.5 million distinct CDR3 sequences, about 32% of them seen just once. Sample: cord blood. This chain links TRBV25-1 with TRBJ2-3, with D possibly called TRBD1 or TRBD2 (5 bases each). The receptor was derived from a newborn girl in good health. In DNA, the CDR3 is TGTGCCAGCAGTGAAGTTTTAGGGACGGGCACAGATACGCAGTATTTT. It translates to CASSEVLGTGTDTQYF.